The clone carrying this T cell receptor beta chain was counted ten times or more. The target antigen is unknown. This CDR3 contains 15 residues. The germline V gene has CDR1 SEHNR and CDR2 FQNEAQ (reference sequence). V dropped 5 bases and J dropped 6 bases, with 17 bases sitting between them. The sample belongs to a study of Graves' ophthalmopathy and Graves' hyperthyroidism. The overall study: The study drew peripheral blood at initial diagnosis, before any treatment.

Overall study results and limits: In blood, most expanded thyroid clonotypes above 0.001 frequency were also detected.

Clinical symptoms, serum thyroxine, TRAb, thyroid ultrasound and orbital computed tomography were relied on for diagnosis. TCR beta CDR3 regions were amplified from RNA transcripts. First-round RT-PCR used HTBI primers; second-round multiplex PCR followed. TCRdb fed the multiplex PCR reads into MiXCR, producing one record per CDR3 protein. The sample has approximately 460,000 distinct CDR3 sequences, roughly 14% seen once. V usage is TRBV7-9 and J usage is TRBJ1-5; D is unclear. The source of this sequence is a woman in her twenties or thirties with Graves' ophthalmopathy. Sequencing was done on a sample of blood. The CDR3 DNA sequence: TGTGCCAGCAGCAACCAGTGGCAGGCGGGTCAGCCCCAGCATTTT. This translates into CASSNQWQAGQPQHF.